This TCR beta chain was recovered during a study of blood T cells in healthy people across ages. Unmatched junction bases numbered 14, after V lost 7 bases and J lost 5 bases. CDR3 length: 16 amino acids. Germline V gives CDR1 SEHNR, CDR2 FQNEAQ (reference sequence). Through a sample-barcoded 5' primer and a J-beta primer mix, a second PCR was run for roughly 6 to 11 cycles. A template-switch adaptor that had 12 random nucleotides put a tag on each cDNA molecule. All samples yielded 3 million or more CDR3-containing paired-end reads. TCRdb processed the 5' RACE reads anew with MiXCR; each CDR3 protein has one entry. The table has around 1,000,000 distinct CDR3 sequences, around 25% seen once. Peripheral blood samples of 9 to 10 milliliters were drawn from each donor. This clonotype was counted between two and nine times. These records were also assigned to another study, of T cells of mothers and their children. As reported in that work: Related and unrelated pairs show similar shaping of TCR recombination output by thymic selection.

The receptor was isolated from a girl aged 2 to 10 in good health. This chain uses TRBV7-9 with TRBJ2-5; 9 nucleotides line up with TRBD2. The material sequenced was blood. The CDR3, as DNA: TGTGCCAGCACCCCAGGGGATAGCGGGGGAGTGGAGACCCAGTACTTC. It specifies CASTPGDSGGVETQYF.